Listed below are T cell receptor beta chains from one sample, sequenced in a study of vaccination and CD4 T cells after COVID-19. From the PCR reads, TCRdb called clonotypes with MiXCR, one entry per CDR3 protein. The sample records 300 to 400 distinct CDR3 sequences, less than 7.5% being singletons. These receptors' antigens are unknown. The specimen was CD4+ T cells from blood, cultured in vitro. These receptors all stem from a human donor in good health. Both conserved end residues are part of each CDR3. Fields, in order: J gene, CDR3 length, clone size, D gene, V gene, CDR3 protein, CDR3 DNA. A D gene is named only where the DNA matches it firmly. Part of the rows lack a size; the others show once, few, many or a class for expanded clones.

J gene: TRBJ2-3
CDR3 length: 12
clone size: large
D gene: .
V gene: TRBV10-3
CDR3 protein: CAISEWQPPQYF
CDR3 DNA: TGTGCCATCAGTGAGTGGCAGCCTCCGCAGTATTTT

J gene: TRBJ2-5
CDR3 length: 15
clone size: large
D gene: .
V gene: TRBV6-1
CDR3 protein: CASSDRAPQGETQYF
CDR3 DNA: TGTGCCAGCAGTGATAGGGCTCCCCAGGGGGAGACCCAGTACTTC

J gene: TRBJ1-1
CDR3 length: 17
clone size: large
D gene: .
V gene: TRBV5-4
CDR3 protein: CASARTPGAGVGSEAFF
CDR3 DNA: TGTGCCAGCGCTCGTACGCCCGGAGCAGGGGTAGGGTCTGAAGCTTTCTTT

J gene: TRBJ1-2
CDR3 length: 14
clone size: large
D gene: TRBD1
V gene: TRBV28
CDR3 protein: CASSLPSQGGGYTF
CDR3 DNA: TGTGCCAGCAGTTTGCCCTCCCAGGGGGGTGGCTACACCTTC

J gene: TRBJ1-1
CDR3 length: 14
clone size: large
D gene: TRBD1
V gene: TRBV23-1
CDR3 protein: CASSRETGASRAFF
CDR3 DNA: TGCGCCAGCAGTCGCGAAACAGGGGCCTCCCGGGCTTTCTTT

J gene: TRBJ2-4
CDR3 length: 12
clone size: large
D gene: .
V gene: TRBV19
CDR3 protein: CASSSGAVSKYF
CDR3 DNA: TGTGCCAGTAGTTCGGGAGCAGTCTCTAAGTACTTC

J gene: TRBJ2-1
CDR3 length: 16
clone size: medium-sized
D gene: TRBD2
V gene: TRBV4-3
CDR3 protein: CASSQDSGGFYNEQFF
CDR3 DNA: TGCGCCAGCAGCCAAGATTCGGGGGGGTTCTACAATGAGCAGTTCTTC

J gene: TRBJ1-5
CDR3 length: 15
clone size: large
D gene: TRBD1
V gene: TRBV6-1
CDR3 protein: CASSERETGYQPQHF
CDR3 DNA: TGTGCCAGCAGTGAAAGGGAGACAGGGTATCAGCCCCAGCATTTT

J gene: TRBJ2-5
CDR3 length: 13
clone size: large
D gene: TRBD1
V gene: TRBV7-6
CDR3 protein: CASRGTGEETQYF
CDR3 DNA: TGTGCCAGCAGGGGGACAGGGGAAGAGACCCAGTACTTC

J gene: TRBJ2-5
CDR3 length: 13
clone size: .
D gene: TRBD2
V gene: TRBV6-2/TRBV6-3
CDR3 protein: CASIPGGVETQYF
CDR3 DNA: TGTGCCAGCATCCCGGGAGGAGTGGAGACCCAGTACTTC

J gene: TRBJ2-6
CDR3 length: 17
clone size: few
D gene: TRBD1
V gene: TRBV5-5
CDR3 protein: CASSLVTGGSGANVLTF
CDR3 DNA: TGTGCCAGCAGCTTGGTTACAGGGGGCTCTGGGGCCAACGTCCTGACTTTC

J gene: TRBJ1-2
CDR3 length: 15
clone size: .
D gene: .
V gene: TRBV5-1
CDR3 protein: CASSAGGSANYGYTF
CDR3 DNA: TGCGCCAGCAGCGCGGGGGGCTCAGCTAACTATGGCTACACCTTC

J gene: TRBJ2-1
CDR3 length: 15
clone size: large
D gene: .
V gene: TRBV20-1
CDR3 protein: CSARDLVSSYNEQFF
CDR3 DNA: TGCAGTGCTAGAGATTTGGTTAGCTCCTACAATGAGCAGTTCTTC

J gene: TRBJ1-4
CDR3 length: 16
clone size: .
D gene: .
V gene: TRBV5-4
CDR3 protein: CASSYPGHATNEKLFF
CDR3 DNA: TGTGCCAGCAGCTATCCGGGACATGCAACTAATGAAAAACTGTTTTTT

J gene: TRBJ2-7
CDR3 length: 13
clone size: large
D gene: .
V gene: TRBV20-1
CDR3 protein: CSARMVPAYEQYF
CDR3 DNA: TGCAGTGCTAGAATGGTTCCAGCCTACGAGCAGTACTTC

J gene: TRBJ1-1
CDR3 length: 13
clone size: large
D gene: .
V gene: TRBV19
CDR3 protein: CASSNRENTEAFF
CDR3 DNA: TGTGCCAGTAGTAACCGGGAGAACACTGAAGCTTTCTTT

J gene: TRBJ2-2
CDR3 length: 15
clone size: large
D gene: .
V gene: TRBV7-6
CDR3 protein: CASSLGRGMTGELFF
CDR3 DNA: TGTGCCAGCAGCCTCGGACGGGGAATGACCGGGGAGCTGTTTTTT

J gene: TRBJ1-1
CDR3 length: 16
clone size: large
D gene: .
V gene: TRBV7-9
CDR3 protein: CASSPGKGGWNTEAFF
CDR3 DNA: TGTGCCAGCAGCCCCGGTAAGGGGGGCTGGAACACTGAAGCTTTCTTT

J gene: TRBJ1-1
CDR3 length: 12
clone size: hyperexpanded
D gene: .
V gene: TRBV6-5
CDR3 protein: CASSYKVGEAFF
CDR3 DNA: TGTGCCAGCAGTTATAAGGTCGGCGAAGCTTTCTTT

J gene: TRBJ2-7
CDR3 length: 13
clone size: medium-sized
D gene: .
V gene: TRBV29-1
CDR3 protein: CSVAPTVYYEQYF
CDR3 DNA: TGCAGCGTTGCCCCCACAGTTTACTACGAGCAGTACTTC

J gene: TRBJ1-2
CDR3 length: 15
clone size: large
D gene: TRBD1
V gene: TRBV6-1
CDR3 protein: CASSEDGTGLRGYTF
CDR3 DNA: TGTGCCAGCAGTGAAGACGGGACAGGGCTTCGGGGCTACACCTTC

J gene: TRBJ1-2
CDR3 length: 13
clone size: medium-sized
D gene: .
V gene: TRBV5-6
CDR3 protein: CASSTYRVYGYTF
CDR3 DNA: TGTGCCAGCAGCACATACAGGGTGTATGGCTACACCTTC